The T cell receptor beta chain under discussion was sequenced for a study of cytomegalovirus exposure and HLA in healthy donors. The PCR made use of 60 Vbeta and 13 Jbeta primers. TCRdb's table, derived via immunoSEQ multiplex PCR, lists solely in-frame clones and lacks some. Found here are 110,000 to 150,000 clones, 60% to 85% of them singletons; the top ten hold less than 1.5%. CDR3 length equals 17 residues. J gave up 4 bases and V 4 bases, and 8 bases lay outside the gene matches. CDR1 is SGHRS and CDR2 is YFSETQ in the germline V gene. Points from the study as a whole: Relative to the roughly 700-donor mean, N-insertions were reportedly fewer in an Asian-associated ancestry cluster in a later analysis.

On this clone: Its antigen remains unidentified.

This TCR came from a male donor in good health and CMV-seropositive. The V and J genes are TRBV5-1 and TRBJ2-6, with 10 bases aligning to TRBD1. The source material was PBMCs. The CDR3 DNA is TGCGCCAGCAGCAACCGGGACAGGGGTGCCGGGGCCAACGTCCTGACTTTC. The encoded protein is CASSNRDRGAGANVLTF. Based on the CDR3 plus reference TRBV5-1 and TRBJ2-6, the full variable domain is KAGVTQTPRYLIKTRGQQVTLSCSPISGHRSVSWYQQTPGQGLQFLFEYFSETQRNKGNFPGRFSGRQFSNSRSEMNVSTLELGDSALYLCASSNRDRGAGANVLTFGAGSRLTVL.